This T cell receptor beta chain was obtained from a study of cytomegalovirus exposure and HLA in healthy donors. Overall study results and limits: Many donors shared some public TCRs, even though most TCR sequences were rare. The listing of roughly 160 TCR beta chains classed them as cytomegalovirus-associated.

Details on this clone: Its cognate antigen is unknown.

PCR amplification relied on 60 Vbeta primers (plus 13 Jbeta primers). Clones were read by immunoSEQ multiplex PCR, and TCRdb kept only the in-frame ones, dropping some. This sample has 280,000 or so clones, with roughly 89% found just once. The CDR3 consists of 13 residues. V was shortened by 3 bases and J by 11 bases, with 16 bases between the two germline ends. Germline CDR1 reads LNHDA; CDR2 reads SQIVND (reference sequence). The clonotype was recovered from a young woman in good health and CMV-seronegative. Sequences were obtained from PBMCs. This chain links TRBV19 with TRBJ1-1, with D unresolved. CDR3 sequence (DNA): TGTGCCAGTAGTATGAGGGAAGGGAGGGAGGCTTTCTTT. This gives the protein CASSMREGREAFF.